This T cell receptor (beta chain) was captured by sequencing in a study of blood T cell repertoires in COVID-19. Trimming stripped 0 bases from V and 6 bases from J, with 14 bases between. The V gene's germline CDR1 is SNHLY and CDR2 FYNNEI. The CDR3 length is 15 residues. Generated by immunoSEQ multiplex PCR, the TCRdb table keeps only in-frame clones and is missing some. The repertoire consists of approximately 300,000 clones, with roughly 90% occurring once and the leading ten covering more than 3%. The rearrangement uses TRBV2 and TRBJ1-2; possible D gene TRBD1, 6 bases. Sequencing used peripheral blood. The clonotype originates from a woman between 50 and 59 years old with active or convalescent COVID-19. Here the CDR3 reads CASSEAGGRADGYTF. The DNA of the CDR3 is TGTGCCAGCAGTGAAGCCGGGGGGCGAGCCGATGGCTACACCTTC.